The clone carrying this TCR beta chain appeared a few times. Its cognate antigen is unknown. The V gene lost 3 bases and the J gene lost 2 bases, with 14 bases spanning the gap. The V gene's germline CDR1 is MDHEN and CDR2 SYDVKM. The CDR3 runs 15 residues. This sample is drawn from a study of identical twins. Findings of the study overall: Rather than following the same donors, the conclusions depended on cross-sectional statistical analysis. There were fewer insertions in abundant cord blood beta clonotypes, but memory repertoires showed no such pattern.

Unique molecular identifiers were present on the cDNA, and a universal primer site came from template switching. TCRdb re-called the 5' RACE reads through MiXCR, storing one row per CDR3 protein. The sample consists of hundreds of thousands of distinct CDR3 sequences, 6% to 9% of them appearing once. These data are also associated with another study on yellow fever vaccine responses in identical twins. That work states: Reportedly, the response of twins' T cells to the vaccine seemed partly convergent, partly personalized.

The V gene is TRBV28, the J gene TRBJ2-7; tentatively, D is TRBD1 (6 bases). What was sequenced was memory (CD45RO+) T cells sorted from blood. The TCR sequence derives from a woman between 18 and 29 years old in good health. CDR3 protein: CASSFGGSGPYEQYF. The CDR3 nucleotides read TGTGCCAGCAGTTTTGGGGGCAGCGGACCCTACGAGCAGTACTTC. Complete variable domain (other parts from reference TRBV28 and TRBJ2-7): DVKVTQSSRYLVKRTGEKVFLECVQDMDHENMFWYRQDPGLGLRLIYFSYDVKMKEKGDIPEGYSVSREKKERFSLILESASTNQTSMYLCASSFGGSGPYEQYFGPGTRLTVT.